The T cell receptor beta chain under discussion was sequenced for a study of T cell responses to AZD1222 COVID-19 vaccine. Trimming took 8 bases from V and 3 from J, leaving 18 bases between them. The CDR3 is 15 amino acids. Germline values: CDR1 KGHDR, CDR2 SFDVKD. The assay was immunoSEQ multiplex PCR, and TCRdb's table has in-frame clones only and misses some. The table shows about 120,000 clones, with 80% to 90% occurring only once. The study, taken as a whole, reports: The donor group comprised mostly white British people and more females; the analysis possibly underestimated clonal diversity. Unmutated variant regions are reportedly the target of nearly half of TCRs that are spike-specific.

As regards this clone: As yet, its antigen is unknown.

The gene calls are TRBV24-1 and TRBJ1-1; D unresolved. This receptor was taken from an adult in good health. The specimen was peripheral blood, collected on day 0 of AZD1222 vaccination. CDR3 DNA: TGTGCCACCAAGTATGGGAGGGCCGGAGACACTGAAGCTTTCTTT. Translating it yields CATKYGRAGDTEAFF.